This T cell receptor (beta chain) is drawn from a study of OX40 agonist ivuxolimab in advanced cancers. Turning to the study itself: Subjects had a mean age of around 63 years, with a range of roughly 20 to 79; more than 70% were male. The study's findings and limits: Certain nonresponders additionally had low normalized T-cell clonal expansion. Those patients achieving a partial response at 0.1-3.0 mg/kg showed among the lowest clonal expansion.

Only in-frame clones appear in the TCRdb table, and some are missing; sequencing was by immunoSEQ multiplex PCR. The table has about 45,000 clones, 88% seen once. This clone was recorded a few times. Its antigen remains unidentified. This TCR was sampled from an adult with an advanced solid tumor such as melanoma, head and neck, liver or kidney cancer. The source was CD4+ or CD8+ T cells sorted from blood, collected in a trial of the OX40 agonist ivuxolimab.

This chain's CDR3 is CASSLFPGRSYNEQFF. Here the CDR3 DNA reads TGTGCCAGCAGCTTATTCCCGGGAAGGTCCTACAATGAGCAGTTCTTC. V usage is TRBV11-2 and J usage is TRBJ2-1; weak D call: TRBD2 (5 bases). V gave up 2 bases and J gave up 1 base, with 12 bases separating them. Looked up from germline, CDR1 is SGHAT and CDR2 is FQNNGV. The CDR3 loop spans 16 amino acids. The full variable domain, completed using reference TRBV11-2 and TRBJ2-1, is EAGVAQSPRYKIIEKRQSVAFWCNPISGHATLYWYQQILGQGPKLLIQFQNNGVVDDSQLPKDRFSAERLKGVDSTLKIQPAKLEDSAVYLCASSLFPGRSYNEQFFGPGTRLTVL.